A single TCR beta chain is shown here with its context. Its antigen is unknown. PCR amplification relied on 60 Vbeta primers (plus 13 Jbeta primers). Sequenced by immunoSEQ multiplex PCR; TCRdb stores in-frame clones only, minus some. The sample includes about 140,000 clones, just over 70% of them seen just once. The sample belongs to a study of cytomegalovirus exposure and HLA in healthy donors. Across the whole study: Early on, a data release was issued that held tens of millions of unique TCRs from HLA-typed donors. Whole-study results and caveats: Per a later analysis, HLA-associated TCR beta chains showed more clonal expansion than other, equally common TCR beta chains. Specificity for CMV antigens was confirmed in vitro for three of the CMV-associated chains.

The CDR3 length is 15 residues. V lost 7 bases and J lost 2, with 17 bases in between. The germline gives CDR1 MDHEN, CDR2 SYDVKM. V usage is TRBV28 and J usage is TRBJ2-5, with D tentatively TRBD1 (5 bases). The clonotype comes from a woman in her 30s in good health and CMV-seronegative. Sequencing was done on a sample of PBMCs. CDR3 region: CASTASGAPQETQYF. DNA for the CDR3: TGTGCCAGCACCGCAAGTGGGGCTCCACAAGAGACCCAGTACTTC.